The subject of this entry is one T cell receptor (beta chain). One end of the junction fails to match germline, which may point to a read error. The identical CDR3 is also encoded by other nucleotide sequences in the sample. The method was immunoSEQ multiplex PCR; TCRdb's version includes in-frame clones alone and lacks a portion of them. The sample comprises about 140,000 clones, around nine tenths of which are singletons, and 10% to 12% rests with the top ten. Per germline, CDR1 SGHNT and CDR2 YENEEA. The CDR3 is 15 residues long. This specimen comes from a study of control samples from healthy donors and cancer patients.

Sample: blood. This receptor was identified in a man younger than 40 in good health. This chain joins TRBV11-3 and TRBJ1-2; D might be TRBD1 (6 bases). CDR3 sequence: CASSSLTGKFRGYTF. CDR3 in DNA: TGTGCCAGCAGCTCACTAACAGGGAAGTTTCGCGGCTACACCTTT.